The present TCR beta chain was sequenced within a study of CD8+ T cells in alopecia areata (dated by TCRdb to between 2018 and 2020). In the study overall: Skin from C3H/HeJ donors with spontaneous alopecia (6-12 months old) was grafted onto female C3H/HeJ recipients that were roughly 6-11 weeks old. Scalp clonality was compared across normal scalp (n=4), patchy alopecia areata scalp (n=8), and alopecia totalis/universalis scalp (n=8). High-throughput TCRbeta sequencing was used to examine T cell clonal expansion in alopecia areata in both the C3H/HeJ mouse model and human patients. RNA was extracted with the PAXgene miRNA kit for fixed scalp, the miRNeasy kit for PBMCs, and the RNeasy kit for mouse skin. In humans, TCRbeta sequencing was performed on scalp tissue and on sorted CD4+ and CD8+ peripheral blood T cells from healthy controls and from patients with patchy or totalis/universalis alopecia areata. TCRbeta CDR3 regions were amplified by immunoSEQ multiplex PCR with 35 Vbeta forward and 13 Jbeta reverse primers. Overall study results and their limits: Compared with mice, TCR sequences shared between patients were less clear, possibly partly because of HLA diversity across the patient population. Compared with normal scalp, lesional scalp, particularly in alopecia totalis/universalis, had higher clonality and more expanded CD8+ clones, which suggests antigenic drive. Unlike mouse skin, which is dominated by gammadelta T cells, normal human skin has resident alphabeta T cells that are also sequenced, and this complicates analysis of the scalp TCR repertoire.

About this clone: The target of this receptor is not known. Gene labels and germline sequences for this entry follow the mouse. The CDR3 is cut off 4 residues early in the read; its end comes from the germline J gene.

Cells from pooled mouse cutaneous lymph nodes were stained for CD4, CD8alpha, NKG2D, NKG2ACE and other markers and then sorted on a BD Influx. The library was generated by the immunoSEQ multiplex PCR assay. For TCR sequencing, RNA was extracted from every sample and reverse transcribed into cDNA to serve as template. SuperScript III was used for first-strand cDNA synthesis, primed with a 2:1 mix of oligo-dT and random hexamers. Amplification bias was assessed with a synthetic immune receptor repertoire, and residual bias was removed computationally. Libraries were sequenced on Illumina HiSeq using 60 bp reads that covered the CDR3 and were read from J toward V. Processing in the source paper ran as follows. Raw reads were preprocessed to remove errors, and CDR3 was defined according to IMGT conventions as the region from the conserved cysteine to phenylalanine. To get clonality, Shannon entropy was normalized by log2 of the number of productive unique TCRs and the result was subtracted from 1. Scalp TCRbeta sequences were cross-referenced with sorted blood CD4 and CD8 repertoires so that the CD4 or CD8 identity of scalp clones could be inferred. TCRdb mirrors the immuneACCESS table, restricted to in-frame sequences. Some clones are absent from its copies; in checked studies, under half trace to an unresolved V gene, and the reason for the others is unknown. V and J calls and clone size are copied from that table; D and trimming were computed from the DNA. In this sample the table shows 200,000 to 300,000 clones, and no singletons are among them. The top ten hold less than 1.5% of the sample.

The CDR3 runs 14 residues from the cysteine to the phenylalanine. Only the CDR3 bases that were read are kept: 30 of them, in frame from base 1. The germline V gene gives CDR1 as NNHDY and CDR2 as SYVADS. Trimming costs V 0 bases and J 3 bases, and their ends lie 8 bases apart. This sequence uses TRBV13-3 and TRBJ2-5, and the D gene may be TRBD2, 6 bases matching. The origin of this receptor is a C3H/HeJ mouse with alopecia areata. The MHC haplotype found in this strain is H2-k. The sample was CD4+ T cells sorted from a lymph node. CDR3 DNA (partial): TGTGCCAGCAGTGATGTCTGGGGTCAAGAC. Protein translation: CASSDVWGQD. The whole CDR3 reads CASSDVWGQDTQYF.